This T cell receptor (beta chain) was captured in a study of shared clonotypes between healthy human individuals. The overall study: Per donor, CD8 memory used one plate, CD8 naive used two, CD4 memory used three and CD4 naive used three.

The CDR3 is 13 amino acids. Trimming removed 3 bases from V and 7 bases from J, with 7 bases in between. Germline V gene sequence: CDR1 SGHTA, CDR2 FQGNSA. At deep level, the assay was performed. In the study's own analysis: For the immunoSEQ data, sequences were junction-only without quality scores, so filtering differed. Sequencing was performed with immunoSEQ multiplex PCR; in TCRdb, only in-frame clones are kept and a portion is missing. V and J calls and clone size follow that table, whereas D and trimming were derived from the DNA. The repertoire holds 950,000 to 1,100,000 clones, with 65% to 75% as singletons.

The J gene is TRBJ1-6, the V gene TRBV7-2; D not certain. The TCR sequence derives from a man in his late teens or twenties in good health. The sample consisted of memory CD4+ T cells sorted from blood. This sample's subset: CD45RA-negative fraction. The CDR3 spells CASSFESNSPLHF. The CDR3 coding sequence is TGTGCCAGCAGCTTCGAAAGCAATTCACCCCTCCACTTT.